Listed below are T cell receptor beta chains from one sample, sequenced in a study of T-cell reconstitution after alpha-beta-depleted transplantation in children. TCRdb fed the PCR reads into MiXCR, producing one record per CDR3 protein. Of about 640,000 distinct CDR3 sequences in the sample, 16% were seen once. The specimen comprised PBMCs from the stem cell graft donor, sampled from the stem cell graft. The receptors originated from a human donor who donated a stem cell graft to a child with acute myeloid leukemia. Both conserved end residues are part of each CDR3. Fields, in order: CDR3 length, V gene, clone size, J gene, D gene, CDR3 protein, CDR3 DNA. D genes are given only for firm matches. Size tells how often a clone was seen (once, few, many) or the class of an expanded clone, and some rows leave it out.

16	TRBV6-4	NA	TRBJ1-1	NA	CASSDKTTGLGTEAFF	TGTGCCAGCAGTGACAAAACTACAGGGTTAGGCACTGAAGCTTTCTTT
17	TRBV18	many	TRBJ2-5	TRBD1	CASSPPRDRGAGETQYF	TGTGCCAGCTCACCTCCTAGGGACAGGGGCGCCGGAGAGACCCAGTACTTC
14	TRBV24-1	few	TRBJ1-5	NA	CATSEPGSNQPQHF	TGTGCCACCAGTGAGCCAGGGAGCAATCAGCCCCAGCATTTT
14	TRBV6-4	NA	TRBJ1-2	NA	CASSDIPGSDGYTF	TGTGCCAGCAGTGACATCCCAGGGTCGGATGGCTACACCTTC
13	TRBV10-3	many	TRBJ2-5	NA	CAISQRRQETQYF	TGTGCCATCAGTCAGAGGCGGCAAGAGACCCAGTACTTC
16	TRBV30	NA	TRBJ1-1	NA	CAWSVARMTMNTEAFF	TGTGCCTGGAGTGTAGCCCGCATGACTATGAACACTGAAGCTTTCTTT
16	TRBV7-2	many	TRBJ1-6	NA	CASSLVPGQNNSPLHF	TGTGCCAGCAGCTTAGTTCCCGGACAGAATAATTCACCCCTCCACTTT
14	TRBV5-1	many	TRBJ1-2	NA	CASSLGQLNYGYTF	TGCGCCAGCAGCTTGGGACAGCTAAACTATGGCTACACCTTC
13	TRBV28	NA	TRBJ2-2	NA	CASSLPAPGELFF	TGTGCCAGCAGTCTTCCAGCACCCGGGGAGCTGTTTTTT
13	TRBV7-8	NA	TRBJ1-5	NA	CASSSRVPPTQHF	TGTGCCAGCAGCTCCCGAGTCCCCCCAACCCAGCATTTT
14	TRBV5-6	few	TRBJ2-1	TRBD2	CASSWGGKRNEQFF	TGTGCCAGCAGCTGGGGGGGGAAGAGAAATGAGCAGTTCTTC
11	TRBV29-1	many	TRBJ1-2	TRBD1	CSAGGDYGYTF	TGCAGCGCAGGGGGGGACTATGGCTACACCTTC
13	TRBV12-3/TRBV12-4	many	TRBJ2-3	TRBD1	CASSAVQGFTQYF	TGTGCCAGCAGTGCCGTACAGGGGTTTACGCAGTATTTT
15	TRBV20-1	many	TRBJ1-4	TRBD1	CSANRVQGAGEKLFF	TGCAGTGCTAACCGCGTACAGGGGGCGGGTGAAAAACTGTTTTTT
13	TRBV15	NA	TRBJ2-3	TRBD2	CATSRSGGDTQYF	TGTGCCACCAGCAGGTCGGGGGGAGATACGCAGTATTTT
13	TRBV20-1	many	TRBJ1-1	NA	CSATSGREPEAFF	TGCAGTGCTACCAGTGGGCGGGAGCCTGAAGCTTTCTTT
15	TRBV5-1	NA	TRBJ2-2	TRBD2	CASSHTSGNTGELFF	TGCGCCAGCAGCCACACTAGCGGGAACACCGGGGAGCTGTTTTTT
14	TRBV6-2/TRBV6-3	few	TRBJ1-2	NA	CASSYSGRNYGYTF	TGTGCCAGCAGTTACTCGGGGCGGAACTATGGCTACACCTTC
12	TRBV12-3/TRBV12-4	many	TRBJ1-2	NA	CASSFDTYGYTF	TGTGCCAGCAGTTTCGATACCTATGGCTACACCTTC
18	TRBV10-2	NA	TRBJ2-2	NA	CASSEPTVGTADTGELFF	TGCGCCAGCAGTGAGCCGACGGTCGGTACGGCTGACACCGGGGAGCTGTTTTTT
14	TRBV27	few	TRBJ2-7	TRBD2	CASSKAGNPYEQYF	TGTGCCAGCAGTAAAGCGGGGAACCCCTACGAGCAGTACTTC
15	TRBV5-6	NA	TRBJ2-2	NA	CASSRLLGVTGELFF	TGTGCCAGCAGCCGGCTACTAGGGGTCACCGGGGAGCTGTTTTTT
15	TRBV15	many	TRBJ1-4	NA	CATSRGSGDYEKLFF	TGTGCCACCAGCAGAGGGTCAGGAGACTATGAAAAACTGTTTTTT
15	TRBV12-3/TRBV12-4	few	TRBJ2-2	NA	CASSFWQGNTGELFF	TGTGCCAGCAGTTTCTGGCAGGGGAACACCGGGGAGCTGTTTTTT
14	TRBV5-1	NA	TRBJ2-1	NA	CASSSYDSYNEQFF	TGCGCCAGCAGCTCTTACGACTCCTACAATGAGCAGTTCTTC
17	TRBV28	NA	TRBJ2-1	TRBD1	CASSLSFDGTASNEQFF	TGTGCCAGCAGTCTCTCTTTCGACGGGACAGCTAGCAATGAGCAGTTCTTC
13	TRBV20-1	many	TRBJ2-5	NA	CSARVGDPGTQYF	TGCAGTGCTAGAGTGGGGGACCCCGGGACCCAGTACTTC
15	TRBV7-2	NA	TRBJ2-3	NA	CASHSGGVSADTQYF	TGTGCCAGCCATTCCGGGGGAGTTTCGGCAGATACGCAGTATTTT
15	TRBV20-1	many	TRBJ1-2	TRBD1	CSARETGTGRYGYTF	TGCAGTGCTAGAGAAACCGGGACAGGGCGCTATGGCTACACCTTC
15	TRBV20-1	few	TRBJ2-5	NA	CSASPMGDSQETQYF	TGCAGTGCTAGTCCCATGGGTGACAGCCAAGAGACCCAGTACTTC
20	TRBV4-3	many	TRBJ2-7	TRBD2	CASSQESLLAGGQVSYEQYF	TGCGCCAGCAGCCAAGAAAGCTTACTAGCGGGGGGGCAAGTGTCCTACGAGCAGTACTTC
15	TRBV24-1	few	TRBJ2-7	NA	CATSDLRDGTYEQYF	TGTGCCACCAGTGATCTGCGGGACGGTACCTACGAGCAGTACTTC
10	TRBV5-7	many	TRBJ2-5	NA	CAPLLETQYF	TGTGCCCCTCTTCTAGAGACCCAGTACTTC
14	TRBV7-9	few	TRBJ1-2	NA	CASSSDSYGYGYTF	TGTGCCAGCAGCTCGGACTCCTACGGCTATGGCTACACCTTC
12	TRBV5-6	many	TRBJ1-1	NA	CASSLGITEAFF	TGTGCCAGCAGCTTGGGGATCACTGAAGCTTTCTTT
14	TRBV20-1	NA	TRBJ1-1	NA	CSARDSDTRGEAFF	TGCAGTGCTAGAGACAGTGATACAAGGGGAGAAGCTTTCTTT
18	TRBV20-1	NA	TRBJ1-5	TRBD1	CSARELKPGQGLDQPQHF	TGCAGTGCTAGAGAACTAAAACCGGGACAGGGGCTCGATCAGCCCCAGCATTTT
15	TRBV27	NA	TRBJ1-2	NA	CASRYMGGINYGYTF	TGTGCCAGCAGATATATGGGGGGAATAAACTATGGCTACACCTTC
13	TRBV20-1	many	TRBJ2-3	NA	CSAEAGGTDTQYF	TGCAGTGCAGAAGCCGGGGGCACAGATACGCAGTATTTT
13	TRBV24-1	NA	TRBJ2-5	NA	CATSPPGFETQYF	TGTGCCACCAGTCCTCCGGGTTTTGAGACCCAGTACTTC